These T cell receptor beta chains were read from a single sample in a study of blood T cells in healthy people across ages. Using its own MiXCR run on the 5' RACE reads, TCRdb lists one record per CDR3 protein. Among 1.5 million to 2 million distinct CDR3 sequences, 28% were seen once, and the ten largest hold roughly 8%. The sample taken for sequencing was blood. The receptors come from a woman in her 30s in good health. The CDR3 runs from the conserved cysteine through the conserved F or W. D genes are given only for firm matches. Rows give clone size only sometimes, using once, few, many, or a class for an expanded clone.

v_call,clone_size,j_call,d_call,cdr3_nt,cdr3_aa
TRBV10-3,many,TRBJ2-7,NA,TGTGCCATCGGTTCGGCCCACGGCGAGCAGTACTTC,CAIGSAHGEQYF
TRBV10-3,few,TRBJ2-7,TRBD1,TGTGCCATCAAAATACAGGGACAGGGGTCCGAGCAGTACTTC,CAIKIQGQGSEQYF
TRBV4-1,few,TRBJ2-3,TRBD2,TGCGCCAGCAGCCAAGATGGACTAGCGGAAAGCACAGATACGCAGTATTTT,CASSQDGLAESTDTQYF
TRBV15,NA,TRBJ2-3,NA,TGTGCCACGGGGCGTGCAAATACAGATACGCAGTATTTT,CATGRANTDTQYF
TRBV4-1,few,TRBJ2-7,NA,TGCGCCAGCAGCCATTCCTCCAGCTCGGGGTCCTACGAGCAGTACTTC,CASSHSSSSGSYEQYF
TRBV12-3/TRBV12-4,NA,TRBJ2-3,TRBD2,TGTGCCAGCTCCACTAGCGGGGGCATGAGCACAGATACGCAGTATTTT,CASSTSGGMSTDTQYF
TRBV10-3,NA,TRBJ2-1,NA,TGTGCCATCAGTGAGTCTGGGGGAGTTGGGTACAATGAGCAGTTCTTC,CAISESGGVGYNEQFF
TRBV6-1,NA,TRBJ2-1,NA,TGTGCCAGCATCCCAGGCGTTTTCAATGAGCAGTTCTTC,CASIPGVFNEQFF
TRBV20-1,few,TRBJ2-3,NA,TGCAGTGCTAGTGATGGGGCTAAAGCAGATACGCAGTATTTT,CSASDGAKADTQYF
TRBV9,few,TRBJ2-7,NA,TGTGCCAGCAGCGTAAGACAGGTGGGCGAGCAGTACTTC,CASSVRQVGEQYF
TRBV7-9,many,TRBJ2-7,TRBD2,TGTGCCAGCAGTCAGGTACTAGCGGGAGTCTACGAGCAGTACTTC,CASSQVLAGVYEQYF
TRBV6-6,once,TRBJ2-1,TRBD2,TGTGCCAGCAGTTACCCTAGCGGAACCTCCTACAATGAGCAGTTCTTC,CASSYPSGTSYNEQFF
TRBV5-6,many,TRBJ2-7,TRBD1,TGTGCCAGCAGCATAAACAGGGGGTACTACGAGCAGTACTTC,CASSINRGYYEQYF
TRBV12-5,NA,TRBJ2-5,NA,TGTGCTAGTGGTTTGAACGTAGGACGGGAGACCCAGTACTTC,CASGLNVGRETQYF
TRBV5-1,NA,TRBJ2-3,NA,TGCGCCAGCAGGTCGGGGGGCCCACGCACAGATACGCAGTATTTT,CASRSGGPRTDTQYF
TRBV5-1,few,TRBJ2-1,NA,TGCGCCAGCAGCTTTATGCCCAGCCTTGGGGATTATGAGCAGTTCTTC,CASSFMPSLGDYEQFF
TRBV25-1,NA,TRBJ2-6,TRBD1,TGTGCCATCCATCCGGGACAGCTCTCTGGGGCCAACGTCCGGACTTTC,CAIHPGQLSGANVRTF
TRBV20-1,NA,TRBJ2-1,NA,TGCAGTGCTAGCGTGTGGGGGGGCACCAATGAGCAGTTCTTC,CSASVWGGTNEQFF
TRBV2,NA,TRBJ2-3,NA,TGTGCCAGCAGTGAAGAAATGGGTACGCAGTATTTT,CASSEEMGTQYF
TRBV12-5,NA,TRBJ2-1,NA,TGTGCTAGTGGTTCCTCGGGGGGCGCCACCTACAATGAGCAGTTCTTC,CASGSSGGATYNEQFF
TRBV6-5,many,TRBJ1-2,TRBD1,TGTGCCAGCAGTTACTCAGCAGGGGGGAGGGTCGGCTACACCTTC,CASSYSAGGRVGYTF
TRBV27,NA,TRBJ2-7,NA,TGTGCCAGCAGTGCCCTCCTCTACGAGCAGTACTTC,CASSALLYEQYF
TRBV29-1,NA,TRBJ1-1,NA,TGCAGCGCCGACCACGGGCGTACTGAAGCTTTCTTT,CSADHGRTEAFF
TRBV20-1,many,TRBJ2-1,NA,TGCAGTGCCTTGGACGGCTCCAGGGATGAGCAGTTCTTC,CSALDGSRDEQFF
TRBV29-1,NA,TRBJ2-5,NA,TGCGGTGGGGGGGCCCGATCGGAGACCCAGTACTTC,CGGGARSETQYF
TRBV9,many,TRBJ2-1,NA,TGTGCCAGCAGCGTAGAGCCCACATACTCCTACAATGAGCAGTTCTTC,CASSVEPTYSYNEQFF
TRBV28,few,TRBJ2-7,NA,TGTGCCAGCATTTCCGTACTAAACTACGAGCAGTACTTC,CASISVLNYEQYF
TRBV20-1,few,TRBJ2-5,NA,TGCAGTGCTAGAGATGAAACGGGGCCCCAAGAGACCCAGTACTTC,CSARDETGPQETQYF
TRBV7-2,few,TRBJ1-2,NA,TGTGCCAGCAGCTTGGGGAATAGGGGGAATGGCTACACCTTC,CASSLGNRGNGYTF
TRBV2,NA,TRBJ2-1,NA,TGTGCCACCCAGGGAGAAGTTCTAGGGAATGAGCAGTTCTTC,CATQGEVLGNEQFF
TRBV5-1,NA,TRBJ1-1,NA,TGCGCCAGCACCCTGGGGGCCCCGAACACTGAAGCTTTCTTT,CASTLGAPNTEAFF
TRBV2,NA,TRBJ1-1,NA,TGTGCCAGCAGTGAGAGGGGCGGCAACACTGGAGCTTTCTTT,CASSERGGNTGAFF
TRBV9,few,TRBJ2-1,TRBD1,TGTGCCAGCAGCGTCCGGACAGGGGGCCACAATGAGCAGTTCTTC,CASSVRTGGHNEQFF
TRBV12-3/TRBV12-4,NA,TRBJ2-7,NA,TGTGCCAGCAGTCCGCCTGGGGCGTTGACCTCCTACGAGCAGTACTTC,CASSPPGALTSYEQYF
TRBV18,few,TRBJ2-5,NA,TGTGCCAGCTCACCCACGGACTGGCAAGGGACCCAGTACTTC,CASSPTDWQGTQYF
TRBV2,many,TRBJ2-5,NA,TGTGCCAGCAGTGCCGAGTACCAAGAGACCCAGTACTTC,CASSAEYQETQYF
TRBV7-2,NA,TRBJ1-5,NA,TGTGCCAGCAGCGGGGGCGGCAGGGGAGGCAATCAGCCCCAGCATTTT,CASSGGGRGGNQPQHF
TRBV7-9,NA,TRBJ2-1,TRBD2,TGTGCCAGCAGCTTATCTTCGGCGGGAGGCAATGAGCAGTTCTTC,CASSLSSAGGNEQFF
TRBV7-2,NA,TRBJ1-1,TRBD1,TGTGCCAGCACCCCGTACGGGGGACAGAATGAAGCTTTCTTT,CASTPYGGQNEAFF
TRBV12-3/TRBV12-4,NA,TRBJ2-3,NA,TGTGCCAGCAGTACCGGGACCCCCAAGGGTACGCAGTATTTT,CASSTGTPKGTQYF
TRBV10-3,many,TRBJ2-1,NA,TGTGCCATCAGTGACCCGGGACGGAGCTCCTACAATGAGCAGTTCTTC,CAISDPGRSSYNEQFF
TRBV29-1,many,TRBJ2-7,TRBD2,TGCAGCGTGGAGACTAGCGGGGGATCTTACGAGCAGTACTTC,CSVETSGGSYEQYF
TRBV7-7,few,TRBJ2-1,NA,TGTACCAGCAGCAACAACGGCGCACACAATGAGCAGTTCTTC,CTSSNNGAHNEQFF
TRBV4-1,many,TRBJ1-2,NA,TGCGCCAGCAGCCAAGACAGGTCATATGGCTACACCTTC,CASSQDRSYGYTF
TRBV20-1,few,TRBJ2-7,NA,TGCAGTTTAGGACGGACCTTCTACGAGCAGTACTTC,CSLGRTFYEQYF
TRBV6-2/TRBV6-3,NA,TRBJ2-7,NA,TGTGCCAGCAGGGGGATAGCAGCCTACGAGCAGTACTTC,CASRGIAAYEQYF
TRBV18,NA,TRBJ2-3,NA,TGTGCCAGCTCACCAATAAGTTCCGCGCGCACAGATACGCAGTATTTT,CASSPISSARTDTQYF
TRBV5-5,few,TRBJ2-2,NA,TGTGCCAGCAGCTCGACCCACGGCGACACCGGGGAGCTGTTTTTT,CASSSTHGDTGELFF
TRBV4-1,NA,TRBJ2-5,NA,TGCGCCAGCAGCCAAGAAGGTGGGACACAAGAGACCCAGTACTTC,CASSQEGGTQETQYF
TRBV28,NA,TRBJ1-1,NA,TGTGCCAGCAGTCGATTTTCTGAGGCAGGGAACACTGAAGCTTTCTTT,CASSRFSEAGNTEAFF